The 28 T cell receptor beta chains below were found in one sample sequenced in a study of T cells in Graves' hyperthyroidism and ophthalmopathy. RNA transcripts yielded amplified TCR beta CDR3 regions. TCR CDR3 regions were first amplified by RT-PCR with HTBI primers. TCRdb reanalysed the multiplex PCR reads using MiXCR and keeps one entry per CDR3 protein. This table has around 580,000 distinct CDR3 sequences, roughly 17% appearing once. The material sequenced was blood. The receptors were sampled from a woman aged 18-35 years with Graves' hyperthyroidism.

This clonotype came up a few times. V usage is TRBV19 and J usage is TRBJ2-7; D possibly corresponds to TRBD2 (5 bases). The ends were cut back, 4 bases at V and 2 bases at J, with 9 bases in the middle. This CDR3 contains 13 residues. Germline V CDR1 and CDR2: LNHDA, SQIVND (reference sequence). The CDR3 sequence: CASSTGIAYEQYF. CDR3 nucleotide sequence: TGTGCCAGTAGTACCGGGATTGCCTACGAGCAGTACTTC.

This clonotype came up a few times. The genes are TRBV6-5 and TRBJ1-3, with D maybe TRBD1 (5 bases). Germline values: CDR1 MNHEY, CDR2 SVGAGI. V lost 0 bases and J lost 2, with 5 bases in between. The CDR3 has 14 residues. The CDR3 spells CASSYSGAGNTIYF. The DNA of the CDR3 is TGTGCCAGCAGTTACTCAGGGGCTGGAAACACCATATATTTT.

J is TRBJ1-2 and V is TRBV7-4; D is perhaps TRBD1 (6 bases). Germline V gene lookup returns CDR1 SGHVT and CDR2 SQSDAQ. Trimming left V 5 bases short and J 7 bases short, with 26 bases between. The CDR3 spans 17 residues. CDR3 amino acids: CASSPPDRESIQGGYTF. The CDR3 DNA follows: TGTGCCAGCAGCCCTCCGGATAGGGAGAGTATACAGGGTGGCTACACCTTC.

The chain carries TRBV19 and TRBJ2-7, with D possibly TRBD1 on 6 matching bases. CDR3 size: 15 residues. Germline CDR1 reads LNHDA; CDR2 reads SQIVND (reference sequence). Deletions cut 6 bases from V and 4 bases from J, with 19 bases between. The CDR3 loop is CASSQADSSLYEQYF. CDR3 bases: TGTGCCAGTAGCCAAGCGGACAGTTCTTTGTACGAGCAGTACTTC.

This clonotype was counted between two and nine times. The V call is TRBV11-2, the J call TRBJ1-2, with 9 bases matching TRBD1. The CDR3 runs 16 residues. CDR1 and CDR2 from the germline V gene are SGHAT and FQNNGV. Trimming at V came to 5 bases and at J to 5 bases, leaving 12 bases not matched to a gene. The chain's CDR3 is CASSRLGQGLAYGYTF. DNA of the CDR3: TGTGCCAGCAGCCGCCTGGGACAGGGTTTGGCTTATGGCTACACCTTC. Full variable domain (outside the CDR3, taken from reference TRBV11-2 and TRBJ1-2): EAGVAQSPRYKIIEKRQSVAFWCNPISGHATLYWYQQILGQGPKLLIQFQNNGVVDDSQLPKDRFSAERLKGVDSTLKIQPAKLEDSAVYLCASSRLGQGLAYGYTFGSGTRLTVV.

The CDR3 nucleotides read TGTGCCAGCAGCTTAGGGACTAGCGGGGAACTCCAAGAGACCCAGTACTTC. Translation gives CASSLGTSGELQETQYF. This chain uses TRBV11-2 with TRBJ2-5; 12 bases map to TRBD2. The CDR3 loop spans 17 amino acids. The ends lost 1 base at V and 1 base at J; junction bases unmatched: 4. The germline CDR1 and CDR2 sequences are SGHAT and FQNNGV. The whole variable domain, filled in from reference TRBV11-2 and TRBJ2-5, reads EAGVAQSPRYKIIEKRQSVAFWCNPISGHATLYWYQQILGQGPKLLIQFQNNGVVDDSQLPKDRFSAERLKGVDSTLKIQPAKLEDSAVYLCASSLGTSGELQETQYFGPGTRLLVL.

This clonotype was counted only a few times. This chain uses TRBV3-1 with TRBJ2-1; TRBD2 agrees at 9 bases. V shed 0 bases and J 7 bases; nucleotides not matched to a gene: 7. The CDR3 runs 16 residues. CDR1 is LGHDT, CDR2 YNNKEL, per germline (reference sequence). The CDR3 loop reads CASSQDLRREGNEQFF. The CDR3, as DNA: TGTGCCAGCAGCCAAGATCTAAGGCGGGAGGGAAATGAGCAGTTCTTC.

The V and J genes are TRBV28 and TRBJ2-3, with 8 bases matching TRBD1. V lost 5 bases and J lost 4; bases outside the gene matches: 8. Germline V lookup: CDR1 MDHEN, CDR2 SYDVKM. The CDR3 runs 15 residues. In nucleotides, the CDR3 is TGTGCCAGCAGTATGGGGACAGGTCTTGCAGATACGCAGTATTTT. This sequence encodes CASSMGTGLADTQYF.

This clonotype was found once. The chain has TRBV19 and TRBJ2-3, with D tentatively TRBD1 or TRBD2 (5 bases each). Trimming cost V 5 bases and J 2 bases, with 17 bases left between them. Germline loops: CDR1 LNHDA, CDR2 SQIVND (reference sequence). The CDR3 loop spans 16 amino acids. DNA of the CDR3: TGTGCCAGTAGTCGATTCCACCAGGGAGCCACAGATACGCAGTATTTT. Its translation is CASSRFHQGATDTQYF.

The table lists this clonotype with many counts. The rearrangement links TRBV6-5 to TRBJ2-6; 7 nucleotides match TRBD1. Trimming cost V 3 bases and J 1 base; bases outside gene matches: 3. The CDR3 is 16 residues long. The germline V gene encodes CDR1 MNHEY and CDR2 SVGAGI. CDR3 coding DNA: TGTGCCAGCAGTTATGAACAGGGGTCTGGGGCCAACGTCCTGACTTTC. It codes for CASSYEQGSGANVLTF.

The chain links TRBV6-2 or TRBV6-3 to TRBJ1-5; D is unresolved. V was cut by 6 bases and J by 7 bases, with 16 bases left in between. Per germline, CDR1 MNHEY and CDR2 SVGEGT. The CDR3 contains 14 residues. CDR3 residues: CASRPRGRRQPQHF. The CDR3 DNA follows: TGTGCCAGCAGACCACGAGGGCGTCGCCAGCCCCAGCATTTT.

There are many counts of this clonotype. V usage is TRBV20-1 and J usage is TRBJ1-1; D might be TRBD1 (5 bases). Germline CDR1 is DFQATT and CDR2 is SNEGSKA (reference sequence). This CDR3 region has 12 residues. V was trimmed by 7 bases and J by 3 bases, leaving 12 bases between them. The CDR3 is CSVGEEDTEAFF. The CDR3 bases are TGCAGTGTGGGGGAGGAAGACACTGAAGCTTTCTTT.

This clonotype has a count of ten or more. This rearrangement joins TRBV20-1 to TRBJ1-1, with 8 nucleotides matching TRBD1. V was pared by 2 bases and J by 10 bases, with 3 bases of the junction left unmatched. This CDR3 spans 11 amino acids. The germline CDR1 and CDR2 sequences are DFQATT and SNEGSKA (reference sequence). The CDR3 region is CSARTGQGAFF. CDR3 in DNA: TGCAGTGCTAGAACTGGACAGGGAGCTTTCTTT.

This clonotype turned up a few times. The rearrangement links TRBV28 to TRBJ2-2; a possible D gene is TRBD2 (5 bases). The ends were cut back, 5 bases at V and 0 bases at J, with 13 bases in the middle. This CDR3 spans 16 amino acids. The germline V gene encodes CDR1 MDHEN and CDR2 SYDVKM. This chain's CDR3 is CASSPGARANTGELFF. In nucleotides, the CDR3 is TGTGCCAGCAGTCCCGGAGCGAGGGCGAACACCGGGGAGCTGTTTTTT.

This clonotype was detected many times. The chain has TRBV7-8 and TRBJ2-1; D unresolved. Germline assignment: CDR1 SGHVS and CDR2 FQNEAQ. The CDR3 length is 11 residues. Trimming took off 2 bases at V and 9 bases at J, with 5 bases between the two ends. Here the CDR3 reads CASSLNREQFF. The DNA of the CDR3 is TGTGCCAGCAGCTTAAATCGTGAGCAGTTCTTC. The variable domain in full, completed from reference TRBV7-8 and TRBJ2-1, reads GAGVSQSPRYKVAKRGQDVALRCDPISGHVSLFWYQQALGQGPEFLTYFQNEAQLDKSGLPSDRFFAERPEGSVSTLKIQRTQQEDSAVYLCASSLNREQFFGPGTRLTVL.

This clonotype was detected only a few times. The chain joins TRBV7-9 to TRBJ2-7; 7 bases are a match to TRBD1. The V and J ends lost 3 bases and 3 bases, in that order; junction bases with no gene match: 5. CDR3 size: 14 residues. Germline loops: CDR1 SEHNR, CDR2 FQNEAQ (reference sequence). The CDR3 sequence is CASSFPGQNYEQYF. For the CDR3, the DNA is TGTGCCAGCAGCTTCCCGGGACAGAACTACGAGCAGTACTTC. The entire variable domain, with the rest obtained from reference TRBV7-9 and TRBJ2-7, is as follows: DTGVSQNPRHKITKRGQNVTFRCDPISEHNRLYWYRQTLGQGPEFLTYFQNEAQLEKSRLLSDRFSAERPKGSFSTLEIQRTEQGDSAMYLCASSFPGQNYEQYFGPGTRLTVT.

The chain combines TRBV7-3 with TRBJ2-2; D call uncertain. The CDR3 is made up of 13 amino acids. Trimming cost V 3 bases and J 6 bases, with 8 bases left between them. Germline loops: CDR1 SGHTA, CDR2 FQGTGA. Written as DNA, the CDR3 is TGTGCCAGCAGCTTTGGTAGTCCCGGGGAGCTGTTTTTT. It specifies CASSFGSPGELFF.

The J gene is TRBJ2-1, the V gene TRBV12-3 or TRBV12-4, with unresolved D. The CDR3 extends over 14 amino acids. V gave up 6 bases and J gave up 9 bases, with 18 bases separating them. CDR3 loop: CASSLRAPPGEQFF. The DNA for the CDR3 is TGTGCCAGCAGCCTTCGGGCCCCGCCAGGTGAGCAGTTCTTC.

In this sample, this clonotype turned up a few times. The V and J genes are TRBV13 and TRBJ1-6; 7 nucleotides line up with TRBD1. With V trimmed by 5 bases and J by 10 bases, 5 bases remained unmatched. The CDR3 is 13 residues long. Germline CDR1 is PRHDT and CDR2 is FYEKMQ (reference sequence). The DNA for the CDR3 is TGTGCCAGCAGCGGCGACAGGGCCTCACCCCTCCACTTT. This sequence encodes CASSGDRASPLHF. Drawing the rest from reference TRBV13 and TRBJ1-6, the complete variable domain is AAGVIQSPRHLIKEKRETATLKCYPIPRHDTVYWYQQGPGQDPQFLISFYEKMQSDKGSIPDRFSAQQFSDYHSELNMSSLELGDSALYFCASSGDRASPLHFGNGTRLTVT.

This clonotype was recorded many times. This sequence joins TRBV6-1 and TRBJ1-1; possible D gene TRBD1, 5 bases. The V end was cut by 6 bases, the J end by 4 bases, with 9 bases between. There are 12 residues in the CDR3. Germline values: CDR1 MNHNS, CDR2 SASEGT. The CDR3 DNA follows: TGTGCCAGCAGCTCAGGGAGCACTGAAGCTTTCTTT. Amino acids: CASSSGSTEAFF.

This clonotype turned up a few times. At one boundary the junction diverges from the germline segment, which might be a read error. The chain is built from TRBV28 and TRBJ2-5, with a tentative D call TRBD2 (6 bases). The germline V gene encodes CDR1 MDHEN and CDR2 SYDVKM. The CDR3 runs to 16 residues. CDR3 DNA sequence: TGTGCCAGCAGTCTATGGGGAGGAAAAGCCCAAGAGACCCAGTACTTC. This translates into CASSLWGGKAQETQYF.

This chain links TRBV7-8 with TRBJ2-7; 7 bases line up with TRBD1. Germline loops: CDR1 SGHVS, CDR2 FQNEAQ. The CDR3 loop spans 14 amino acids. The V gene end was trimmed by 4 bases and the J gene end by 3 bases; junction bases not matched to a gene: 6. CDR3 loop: CASSSRTGIYEQYF. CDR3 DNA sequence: TGTGCCAGCAGCTCTCGGACAGGAATCTACGAGCAGTACTTC.

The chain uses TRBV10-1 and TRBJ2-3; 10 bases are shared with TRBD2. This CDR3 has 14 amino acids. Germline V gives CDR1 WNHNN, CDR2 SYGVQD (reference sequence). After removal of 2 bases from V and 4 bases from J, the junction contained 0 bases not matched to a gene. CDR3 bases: TGCGCCAGCAGTGAGGGACTAGCGGCAGATACGCAGTATTTT. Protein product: CASSEGLAADTQYF.

The CDR3 is CASSDLAESTDTQYF. The CDR3 bases are TGTGCCAGCAGTGACCTAGCGGAAAGCACAGATACGCAGTATTTT. The chain links TRBV25-1 to TRBJ2-3, with 7 positions matching TRBD2. The CDR3 has 15 amino acids. The germline V gene has CDR1 MGHDK and CDR2 SYGVNS. V lost 3 bases, J lost 0 bases, and 3 bases stayed unmatched. The variable domain in full, completed from reference TRBV25-1 and TRBJ2-3, reads EADIYQTPRYLVIGTGKKITLECSQTMGHDKMYWYQQDPGMELHLIHYSYGVNSTEKGDLSSESTVSRIRTEHFPLTLESARPSHTSQYLCASSDLAESTDTQYFGPGTRLTVL.

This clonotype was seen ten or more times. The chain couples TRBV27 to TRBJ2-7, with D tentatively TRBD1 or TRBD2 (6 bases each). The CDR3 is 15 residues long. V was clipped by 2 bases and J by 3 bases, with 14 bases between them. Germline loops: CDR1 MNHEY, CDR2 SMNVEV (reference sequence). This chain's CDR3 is CASSLTGGRGYEQYF. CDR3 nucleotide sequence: TGTGCCAGCAGTTTAACCGGGGGCCGGGGCTACGAGCAGTACTTC.

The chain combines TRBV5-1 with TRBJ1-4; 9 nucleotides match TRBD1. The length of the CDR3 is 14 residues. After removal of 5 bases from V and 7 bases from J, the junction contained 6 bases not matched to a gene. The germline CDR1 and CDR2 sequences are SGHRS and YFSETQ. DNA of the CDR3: TGCGCCAGCAGACCGGGACAGGGTGCTGAAAAACTGTTTTTT. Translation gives CASRPGQGAEKLFF. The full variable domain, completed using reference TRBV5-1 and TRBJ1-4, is KAGVTQTPRYLIKTRGQQVTLSCSPISGHRSVSWYQQTPGQGLQFLFEYFSETQRNKGNFPGRFSGRQFSNSRSEMNVSTLELGDSALYLCASRPGQGAEKLFFGSGTQLSVL.

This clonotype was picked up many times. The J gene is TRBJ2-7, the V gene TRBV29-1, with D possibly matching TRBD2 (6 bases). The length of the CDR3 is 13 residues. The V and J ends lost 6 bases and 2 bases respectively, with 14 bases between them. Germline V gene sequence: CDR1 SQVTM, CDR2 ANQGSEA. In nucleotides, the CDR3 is TGCAGCGTGTCCGGGACTCGTGCCTACGAGCAGTACTTC. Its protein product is CSVSGTRAYEQYF.

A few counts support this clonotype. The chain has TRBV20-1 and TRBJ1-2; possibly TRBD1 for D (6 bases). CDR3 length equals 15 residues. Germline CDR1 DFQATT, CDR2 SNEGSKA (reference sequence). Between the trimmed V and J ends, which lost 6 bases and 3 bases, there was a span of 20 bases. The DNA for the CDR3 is TGCAGTGCCGGTAACCGGGACACAAGGGACTATGGCTACACCTTC. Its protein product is CSAGNRDTRDYGYTF.